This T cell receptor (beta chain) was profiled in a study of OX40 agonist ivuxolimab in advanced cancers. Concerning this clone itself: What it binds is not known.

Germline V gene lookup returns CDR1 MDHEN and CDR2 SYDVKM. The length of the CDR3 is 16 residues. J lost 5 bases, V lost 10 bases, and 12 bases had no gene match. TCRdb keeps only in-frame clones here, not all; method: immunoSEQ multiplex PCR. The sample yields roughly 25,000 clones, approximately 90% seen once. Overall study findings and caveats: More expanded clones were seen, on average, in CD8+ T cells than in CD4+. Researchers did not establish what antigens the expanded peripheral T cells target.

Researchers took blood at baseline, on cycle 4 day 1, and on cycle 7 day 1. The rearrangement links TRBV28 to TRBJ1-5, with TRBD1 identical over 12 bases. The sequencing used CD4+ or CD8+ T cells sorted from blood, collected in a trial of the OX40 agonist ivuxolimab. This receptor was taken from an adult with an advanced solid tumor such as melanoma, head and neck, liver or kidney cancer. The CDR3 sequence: CATSVPGQGAYQPQHF. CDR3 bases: TGTGCCACCTCAGTTCCGGGACAGGGGGCCTATCAGCCCCAGCATTTT.